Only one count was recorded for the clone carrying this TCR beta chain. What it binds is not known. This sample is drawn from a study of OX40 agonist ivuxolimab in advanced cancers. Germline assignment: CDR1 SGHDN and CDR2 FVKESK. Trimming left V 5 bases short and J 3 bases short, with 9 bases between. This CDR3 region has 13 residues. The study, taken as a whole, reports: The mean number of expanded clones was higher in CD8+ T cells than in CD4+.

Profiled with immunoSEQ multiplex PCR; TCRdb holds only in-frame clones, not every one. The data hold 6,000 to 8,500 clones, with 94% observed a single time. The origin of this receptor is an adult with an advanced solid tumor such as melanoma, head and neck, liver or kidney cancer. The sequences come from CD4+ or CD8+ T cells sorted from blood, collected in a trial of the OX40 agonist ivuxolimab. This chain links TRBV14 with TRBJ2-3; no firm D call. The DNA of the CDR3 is TGTGCCAGCAGCTGGGAACGGACAGATACGCAGTATTTT. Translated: CASSWERTDTQYF.